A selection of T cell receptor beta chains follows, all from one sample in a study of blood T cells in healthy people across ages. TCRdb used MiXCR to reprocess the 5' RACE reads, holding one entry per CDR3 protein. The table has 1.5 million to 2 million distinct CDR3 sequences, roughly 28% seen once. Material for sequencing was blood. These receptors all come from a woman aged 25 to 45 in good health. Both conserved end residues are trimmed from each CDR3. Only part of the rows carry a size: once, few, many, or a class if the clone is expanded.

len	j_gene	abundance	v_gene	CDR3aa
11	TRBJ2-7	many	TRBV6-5	ASRGLEAREQY
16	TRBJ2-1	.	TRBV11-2	ASSWTSGGRASYNEQF
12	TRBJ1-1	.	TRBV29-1	SAYLRATEHEAF
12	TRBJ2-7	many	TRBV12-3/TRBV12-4	ASSSGQDLRGQY
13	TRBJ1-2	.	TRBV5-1	ASRATGGANYGYT
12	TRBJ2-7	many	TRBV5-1	ASSLSRPLYEQY
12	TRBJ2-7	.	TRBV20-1	SAVRRRASYEQY
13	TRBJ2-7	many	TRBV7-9	ASSPKGHLQNEQY
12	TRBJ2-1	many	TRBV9	ASSGRLARNEQF
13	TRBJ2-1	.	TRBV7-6	ASSPQTRENNEQF
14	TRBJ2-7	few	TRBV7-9	ASSLGGVGFVNEQY
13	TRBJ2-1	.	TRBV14	ASSQGTGANNEQF
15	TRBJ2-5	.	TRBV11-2	ASSSRTSGRALEVQY
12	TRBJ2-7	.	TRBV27	ASSSGLRRYEQY
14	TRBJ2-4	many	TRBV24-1	ATSDVRDHGGNIQY
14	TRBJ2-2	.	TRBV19	ASSISSSRDTGELF
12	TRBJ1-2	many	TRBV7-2	ASSLSQANYGYT
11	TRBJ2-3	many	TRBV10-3	AISGGPTDTQY
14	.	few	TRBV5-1	ASSLGTLPDQETQY
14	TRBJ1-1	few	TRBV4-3	ASSQGLKGMNTEAF
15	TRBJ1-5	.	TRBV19	ASSFRGSPKSNQPQH
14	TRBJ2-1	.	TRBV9	ASRGTGSSSYNEQF
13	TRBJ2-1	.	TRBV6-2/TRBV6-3	ASRRLPGPRDEQF
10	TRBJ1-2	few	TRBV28	ASSWTSYGYT
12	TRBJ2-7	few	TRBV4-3	ASSQEVPGWEQY
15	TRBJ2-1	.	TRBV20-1	SARDSSGRLSYNEQF
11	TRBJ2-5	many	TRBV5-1	ASSLANRQTQY
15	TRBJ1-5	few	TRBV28	ASSLWGRFPSNQPQH
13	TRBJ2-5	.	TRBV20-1	SARVKRTYQETQY
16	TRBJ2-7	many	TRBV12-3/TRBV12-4	ASSVLGRGSGDPYEQY
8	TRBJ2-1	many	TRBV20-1	SARGPEQF
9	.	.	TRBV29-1	SGAMAETQY
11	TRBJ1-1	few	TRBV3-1	ASSPEGTVEAF
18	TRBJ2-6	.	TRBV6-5	AGSYPGTALWSAGANVLT
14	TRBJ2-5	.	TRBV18	ASSPDSGSDQETQY
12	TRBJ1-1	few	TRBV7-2	ASSLAMGRDEAF
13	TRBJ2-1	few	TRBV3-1	ASSHRPGLTNEQF